The T cell receptor beta chain under discussion was sequenced for a study of Ad26.COV2.S vaccination and SARS-CoV-2 variants. Study summary: Ad26.COV2.S, an intramuscular injection, was given once or twice 56 days apart. General study results and limits: Total T cell responses, in the TCR breadth and depth analyses, may have been underestimated.

This sample's treatment: some 20 received Ad26.COV2.S at low or high dose, single or two shots; about 5 received placebo; per-sample allocation not given. On day 63 after the first injection, vaccine and placebo recipients gave samples. Concerning this clone itself: Its antigen is unknown.

Produced via immunoSEQ multiplex PCR; TCRdb's table is partial and in-frame only. The sample includes hundreds of thousands of clones, about 90% of them seen just once. This TCR was sampled from a person aged 18 to 65 who received the Ad26.COV2.S COVID-19 vaccine or a placebo. This specimen consisted of peripheral blood, obtained in a trial of Ad26.COV2.S vaccine versus placebo.

The CDR3 reads CASSLFGHEQYF. DNA of the CDR3: TGCGCCAGCAGCTTGTTCGGTCACGAGCAGTACTTC. V gene TRBV5-1 combines with J gene TRBJ2-7; D remains unclear. V was pared by 1 base and J by 5 bases, with 7 bases between. Germline values: CDR1 SGHRS, CDR2 YFSETQ. CDR3 length: 12 amino acids.